Below are 3 T cell receptor beta chains sequenced from a single sample in a study of T cell responses to AZD1222 COVID-19 vaccine (dated by TCRdb to about 2021). The sample's time point label is to be understood as: baseline before first vaccination. The library came from the immunoSEQ multiplex PCR assay. The clones in this table, taken by TCRdb from immuneACCESS, are in-frame only. Not every clone is retained; where verified, under half of the shortfall comes from an unresolved V gene, and the cause of the rest is unknown. This sample gives some 150,000 clones in total; 70% to 90% of them show up just once. 2.5% to 3.5% of the sample rests with the top ten. The sequencing here drew on peripheral blood, taken on day 0 of AZD1222 vaccination. These receptors were collected from an adult in good health.

The chain is built from TRBV5-1 and TRBJ1-2; D is unclear. In germline, CDR1 is SGHRS, CDR2 YFSETQ. The CDR3 loop spans 13 amino acids. The V and J ends lost 2 bases and 5 bases respectively, with 10 bases between them. As DNA, the CDR3 is TGCGCCAGCAGCTTTTTTACGGAATATGGCTACACCTTC. Translation: CASSFFTEYGYTF.

This clone was seen a single time. This rearrangement joins TRBV9 to TRBJ1-3; D gene unclear. The CDR3 covers 13 residues. Germline CDR1 and CDR2: SGDLS and YYNGEE. V was pared by 4 bases and J by 7 bases, with 12 bases between. The CDR3 spells CASSRSPGNTIYF. The DNA for the CDR3 is TGTGCCAGCAGCCGAAGCCCCGGGAACACCATATATTTT.

CDR3 sequence (DNA): TGCGCCAGCAGCCAAGGCCGACTAGCGGGCTACGAGCAGTACTTC. This encodes CASSQGRLAGYEQYF. This chain links TRBV4-3 with TRBJ2-7, with 10 bases identical to TRBD2. The J segment lost 3 bases and the V segment lost 1 base, leaving 3 bases of the junction unmatched. Germline V gene data show CDR1 as LGHNA and CDR2 as YSLEER. The CDR3 is 15 residues long.